This T cell receptor beta chain was captured by sequencing in a study of cytomegalovirus exposure and HLA in healthy donors. The CDR3 covers 13 residues. V was clipped by 6 bases and J by 3 bases; unmatched bases: 2. In germline, CDR1 is SGHTA, CDR2 FQGNSA. The PCR employed 60 Vbeta primers together with 13 Jbeta primers. Sequenced by immunoSEQ multiplex PCR; TCRdb stores in-frame clones only, minus some. Its clone listing holds 30,000 to 40,000 clones. Sequenced sample: PBMCs. The TCR was taken from a middle-aged man in good health and CMV-seropositive. This chain joins TRBV7-2 and TRBJ1-3, with 7 bases fitting TRBD1. Here the CDR3 reads CASRGQVGNTIYF. The CDR3 DNA sequence: TGTGCCAGCAGAGGACAGGTTGGAAACACCATATATTTT. Together with reference TRBV7-2 and TRBJ1-3, the CDR3 gives the full variable domain: GAGVSQSPSNKVTEKGKDVELRCDPISGHTALYWYRQSLGQGLEFLIYFQGNSAPDKSGLPSDRFSAERTGGSVSTLTIQRTQQEDSAVYLCASRGQVGNTIYFGEGSWLTVV.